The clone carrying this TCR beta chain was seen at least ten times. Its antigen remains unidentified. Library construction involved attaching unique molecular identifiers to individual cDNA molecules, which allowed quantitative, reproducible TCR counting. TCRdb itself ran the RACE reads through MiXCR, one entry per CDR3 protein. Of some 400,000 distinct CDR3 sequences in the sample, about 5.1% were seen once. The sample belongs to a study of human T cells and chemical hapten exposure. Findings and limits, study-wide: No change in TCRs above 1 in 1000 frequency was produced by DPC sensitization.

Stated time point: pre-sensitization, week 0. Sample treatment: therapeutic diphenylcyclopropenone sensitization with weekly scalp DPC. The study enrolled 18 to 70-year-old alopecia patients suitable for DPC. Researchers extracted total RNA from unfractionated whole blood. With 0 bases removed from V and 5 bases from J, the gap between germline ends came to 5 bases. This CDR3 region has 12 residues. Germline CDR1 reads LGHNA; CDR2 reads YNFKEQ. The sequencing here drew on whole blood, taken in connection with sensitization to the hapten diphenylcyclopropenone (DPC). This receptor was taken from a woman in her fifties or sixties with alopecia areata. Some clones in this sample may be carry-over from other donors' samples. V and J are TRBV4-2 and TRBJ2-7, with D perhaps TRBD1 or TRBD2 (5 bases each). CDR3 amino acids: CASSQEGDEQYF. CDR3 coding DNA: TGTGCCAGCAGCCAAGAGGGGGACGAGCAGTACTTC.